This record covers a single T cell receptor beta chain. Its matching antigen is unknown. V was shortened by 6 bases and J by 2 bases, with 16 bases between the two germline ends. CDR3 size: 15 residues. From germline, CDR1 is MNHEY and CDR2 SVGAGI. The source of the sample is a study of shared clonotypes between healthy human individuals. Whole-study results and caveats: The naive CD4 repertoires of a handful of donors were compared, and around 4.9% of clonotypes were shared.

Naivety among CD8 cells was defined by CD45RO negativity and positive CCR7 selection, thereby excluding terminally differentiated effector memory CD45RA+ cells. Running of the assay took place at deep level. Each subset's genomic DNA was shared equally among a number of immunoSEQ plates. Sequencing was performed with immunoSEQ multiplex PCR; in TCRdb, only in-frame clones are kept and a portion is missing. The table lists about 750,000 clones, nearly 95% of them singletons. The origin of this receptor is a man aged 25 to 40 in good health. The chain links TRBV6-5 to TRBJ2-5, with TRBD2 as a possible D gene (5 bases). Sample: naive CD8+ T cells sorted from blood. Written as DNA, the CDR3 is TGTGCCAGCAGCCCGGACTTACTACGACAAGAGACCCAGTACTTC. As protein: CASSPDLLRQETQYF.